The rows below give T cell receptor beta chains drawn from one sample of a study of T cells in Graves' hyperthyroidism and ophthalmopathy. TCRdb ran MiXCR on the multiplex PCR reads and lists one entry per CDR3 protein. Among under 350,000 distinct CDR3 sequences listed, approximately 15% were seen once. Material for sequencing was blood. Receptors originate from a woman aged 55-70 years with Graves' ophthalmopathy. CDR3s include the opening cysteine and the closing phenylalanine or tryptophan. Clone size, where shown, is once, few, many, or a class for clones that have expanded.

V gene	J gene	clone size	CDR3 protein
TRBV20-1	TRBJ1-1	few	CSAQEEGGNTEAFF
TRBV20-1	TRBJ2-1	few	CSAAPTRAWNEQFF
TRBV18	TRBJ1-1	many	CASTQGIQGVGTEAFF
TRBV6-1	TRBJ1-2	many	CASSDPSTGDGYTF
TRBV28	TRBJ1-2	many	CASSLSGTGGRSNYGYTF
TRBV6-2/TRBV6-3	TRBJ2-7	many	CASSTVSGRANEQYF
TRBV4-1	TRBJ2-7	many	CASSQAITGSYEQYF
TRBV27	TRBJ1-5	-	CASSLGGRVNQPQHF
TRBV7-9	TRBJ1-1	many	CASSKQGDTEAFF
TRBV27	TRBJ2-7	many	CASSFGDNDGYEQYF
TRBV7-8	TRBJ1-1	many	CASSLAFRTNTEAFF
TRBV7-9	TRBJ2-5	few	CASSSGLSGPQWETQYF
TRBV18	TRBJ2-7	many	CASSPRPGPGYEQYF
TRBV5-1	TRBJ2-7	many	CASSVGSQQGGEQYF
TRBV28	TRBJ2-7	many	CASRPPHYEQYF
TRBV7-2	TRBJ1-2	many	CASSLRTGSGYTF
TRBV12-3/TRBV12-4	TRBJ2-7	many	CASKLSPIRDNAYEQYF
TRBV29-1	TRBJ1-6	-	CSVGGGGDSPLHF
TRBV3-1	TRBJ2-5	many	CASLRRLAGGETQYF
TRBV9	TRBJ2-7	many	CASSAGGKAYEQYF
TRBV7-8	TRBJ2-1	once	CASSLDGGASLNEQFF
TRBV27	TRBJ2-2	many	CASNDRGEGAGELFF
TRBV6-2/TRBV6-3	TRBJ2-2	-	CASSPLKKSTGELFF
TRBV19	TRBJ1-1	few	CASSYMAGGKTEAFF
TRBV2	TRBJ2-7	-	CASSDVGDEQYF
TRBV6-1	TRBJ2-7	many	CASTSTDGAYEQYF
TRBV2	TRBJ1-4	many	CASSDGRGNEKLFF
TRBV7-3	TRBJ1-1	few	CASSLWQNTEAFF
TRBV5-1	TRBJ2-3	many	CASSYDGGNTDTQYF
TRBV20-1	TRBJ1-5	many	CSATGVGEPQHF
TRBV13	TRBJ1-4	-	CASRLKGRRQATNEKLFF
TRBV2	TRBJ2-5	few	CASIQGLAGKETQYF
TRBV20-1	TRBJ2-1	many	CSANPLAGGPVGYNEQFF
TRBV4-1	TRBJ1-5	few	CASSQEGYQPQHF
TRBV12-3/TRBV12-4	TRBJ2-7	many	CASSYVLGGRYEQYF
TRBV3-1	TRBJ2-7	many	CASSPGGGAIYEQYF
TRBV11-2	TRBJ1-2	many	CASSLDPTVLSGYTF
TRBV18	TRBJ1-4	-	CASSPSGAGATNEKLFF
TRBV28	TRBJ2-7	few	CASSTRDRGTYEQYF
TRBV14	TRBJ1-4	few	CASSHLAANNEKLFF
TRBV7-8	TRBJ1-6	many	CASSLLPLGQYNSPLHF
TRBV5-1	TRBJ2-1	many	CASSLVEGRGYNEQFF